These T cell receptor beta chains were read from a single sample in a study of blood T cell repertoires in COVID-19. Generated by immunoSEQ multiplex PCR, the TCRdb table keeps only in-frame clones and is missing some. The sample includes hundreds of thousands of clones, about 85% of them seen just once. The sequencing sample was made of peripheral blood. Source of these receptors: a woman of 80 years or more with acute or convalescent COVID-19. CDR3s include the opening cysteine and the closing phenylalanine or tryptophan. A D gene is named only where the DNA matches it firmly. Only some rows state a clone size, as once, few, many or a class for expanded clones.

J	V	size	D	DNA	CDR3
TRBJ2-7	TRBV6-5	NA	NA	TGTGCCACCTTCAGGGTCGGTCTATACGAGCAGTACTTC	CATFRVGLYEQYF
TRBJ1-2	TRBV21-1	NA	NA	TGTGCCAGCAGCAAACGAGTAAAAGTTTTGACAGGGAACTACTATGGCTACACCTTC	CASSKRVKVLTGNYYGYTF
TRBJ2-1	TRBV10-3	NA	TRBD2	TGTGCCATCAGTGAGTCTAGCGGGAGGGCCGGGTACAATGAGCAGTTCTTC	CAISESSGRAGYNEQFF
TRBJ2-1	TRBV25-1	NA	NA	TGTGCCAGCAAAAAGGAGAACAATGAGCAGTTCTTC	CASKKENNEQFF
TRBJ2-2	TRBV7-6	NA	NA	TGTGCCAGCAGCTTAGTGGGCGTCGACACCGGGGAGCTGTTTTTT	CASSLVGVDTGELFF
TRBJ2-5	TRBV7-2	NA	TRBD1	TGTGCCAGCAGCTGGGGACAGGTCCGGGAGACCCAGTACTTC	CASSWGQVRETQYF
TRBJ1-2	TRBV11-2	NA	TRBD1	TGTGCCAGCAGCTTAGAGACAGGGAGCGGCTACACCTTC	CASSLETGSGYTF
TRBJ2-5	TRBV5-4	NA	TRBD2	TGTGCCAGCAGCCTCGGACTAGCGGGGCGCCCCCCCCAAGAGACCCAGTACTTC	CASSLGLAGRPPQETQYF
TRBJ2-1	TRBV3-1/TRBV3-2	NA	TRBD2	TGTGCCAGCAGCCAACAGTATTCTAGCGGTAACAAGTTCTTC	CASSQQYSSGNKFF
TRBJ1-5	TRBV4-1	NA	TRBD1	TGCGCCAGCAGCCAAGACAACAGGGGCCCTTATAGCAATCAGCCCCAGCATTTT	CASSQDNRGPYSNQPQHF
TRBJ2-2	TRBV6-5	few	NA	TGTGCCAGCAGTACAGCCGCTCGGAACACCGGGGAGCTGTTTTTT	CASSTAARNTGELFF
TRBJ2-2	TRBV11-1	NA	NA	TGTGCCAGCAGCTTAGCGCAGTACACCGGGGAGCTGTTTTTT	CASSLAQYTGELFF
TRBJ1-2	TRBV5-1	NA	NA	TGCGCCAGCAGCCCCCGAGAGGGTCTCCGGGGCTACACCTTC	CASSPREGLRGYTF
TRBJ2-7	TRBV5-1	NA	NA	TGCGCCAGCAGCCTTCGACAGGCGCCCACCTTAACCTACGAGCAGTACTTC	CASSLRQAPTLTYEQYF
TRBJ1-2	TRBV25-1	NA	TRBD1	TGTGCCAGCAGTGATATGACAGGGGTGCCCTATGGCTACACCTTC	CASSDMTGVPYGYTF
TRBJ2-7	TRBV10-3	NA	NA	TGTGCCATCAGTCAACCAGGCCCCACCTACGAGCAGTACTTC	CAISQPGPTYEQYF
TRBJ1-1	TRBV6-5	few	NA	TGTGCCAGCAGTTCCCTGACAGGTAACACTGAAGCTTTCTTT	CASSSLTGNTEAFF
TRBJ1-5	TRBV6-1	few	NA	TGTGCCAGCAGTGAAGGTTGGCGCAATCAGCCCCAGCATTTT	CASSEGWRNQPQHF
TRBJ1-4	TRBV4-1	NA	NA	TGCGCCAGCAGCCAACAACAGCAAGCCACTAATGAAAAACTGTTTTTT	CASSQQQQATNEKLFF
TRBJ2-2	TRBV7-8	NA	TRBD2	TGTGCCAGCAGCTATAGCGGGAGTCTGTCCGGGGAGCTGTTTTTT	CASSYSGSLSGELFF
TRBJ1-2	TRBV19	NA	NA	TGTGCCAGTAGACACCGGCGGGACTTAAGCTATGGCTACACCTTC	CASRHRRDLSYGYTF
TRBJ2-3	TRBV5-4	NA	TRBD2	TGTGCCAGCAGCACGGGACTAGCGGGAGGAGATACGCAGTATTTT	CASSTGLAGGDTQYF
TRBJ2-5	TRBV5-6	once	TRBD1	TGTGCCAGCAGCTTGCTAAGCCCGGGACAGGGGGAAGAGACCCAGTACTTC	CASSLLSPGQGEETQYF
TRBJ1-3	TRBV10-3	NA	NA	TGTGCCATCAGAACAGGGACAGGAAACACCATATATTTT	CAIRTGTGNTIYF
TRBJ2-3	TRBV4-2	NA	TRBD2	TGTGCCAGCAGGCGCACCGGGGGGGCCGAAGATACGCAGTATTTT	CASRRTGGAEDTQYF
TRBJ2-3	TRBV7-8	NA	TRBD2	TGTGCCAGCAGCCTGAGGACTAGCCCAGATACGCAGTATTTT	CASSLRTSPDTQYF
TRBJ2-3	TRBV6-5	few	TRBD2	TGTGCCAGCACCAAGCGGGACACAGATACGCAGTATTTT	CASTKRDTDTQYF
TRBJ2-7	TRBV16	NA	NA	TGTGCCAGCAGCCCTAGACGGGTCTCCTACGAGCAGTACTTC	CASSPRRVSYEQYF
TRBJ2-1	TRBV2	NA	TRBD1	TGTGCCAGCAGTGGCCCAGGACAGGGAGGAAATGAGCAGTTCTTC	CASSGPGQGGNEQFF
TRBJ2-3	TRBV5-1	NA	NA	TGCGCCAGCAGCTTGGAAGGCGGGACCACAGATACGCAGTATTTT	CASSLEGGTTDTQYF
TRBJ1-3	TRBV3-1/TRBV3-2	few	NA	TGTGCCAGCAGCCAAGGCCAGGGTGGAAACACCATATATTTT	CASSQGQGGNTIYF
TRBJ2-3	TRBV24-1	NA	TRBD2	TGTGCCACCAGTGAAATTCGCGGGAGGGGGACAGATACGCAGTATTTT	CATSEIRGRGTDTQYF
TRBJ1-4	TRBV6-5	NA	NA	TGTGCCAGCAGTTACACAGTTTATAATGAAAAACTGTTTTTT	CASSYTVYNEKLFF
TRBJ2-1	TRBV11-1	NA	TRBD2	TGTGCCAGCAGCACAGGGACTAGCGGGAGCTACAATGAGCAGTTCTTC	CASSTGTSGSYNEQFF
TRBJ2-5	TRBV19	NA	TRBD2	TGTGCCAGTATGGATCCCGGGAGGGGCCAAGAGACCCAGTACTTC	CASMDPGRGQETQYF
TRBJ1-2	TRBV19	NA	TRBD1	TGTGCCAGCGTTCAGACAGGGGGATTACTAAGGGTCCATGGCTACACCTTC	CASVQTGGLLRVHGYTF
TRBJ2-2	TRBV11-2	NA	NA	TGTGCCAGCAGCTTAGATCGGCTAGACGGGGAGCTGTTTTTT	CASSLDRLDGELFF
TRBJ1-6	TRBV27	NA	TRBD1	TGTGCCAGCAGTTCACAGGGACAGCTCAGCTCCTATAATTCACCCCTCCACTTT	CASSSQGQLSSYNSPLHF
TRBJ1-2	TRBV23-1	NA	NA	TGCGCCAGCAGTCAAGGCGTAAGGTTATACCTAGCTAACTATGGCTACACCTTC	CASSQGVRLYLANYGYTF
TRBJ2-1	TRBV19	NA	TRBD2	TGTGCCAGTAGTATCCCCCGCCGGGGGGGCTACAATGAGCAGTTCTTC	CASSIPRRGGYNEQFF
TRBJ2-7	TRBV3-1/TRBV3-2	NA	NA	TGTGCCAGCAGGAATACAGCTTACGAGCAGTACTTC	CASRNTAYEQYF
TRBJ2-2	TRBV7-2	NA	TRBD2	TGTGCCAGCAGCTTAGTTGGGAGGGTAACCGGGGAGCTGTTTTTT	CASSLVGRVTGELFF
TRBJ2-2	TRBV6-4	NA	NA	TGTGCCAGCAGTCGTGGGGGCAGTACCGGGGAGCTGTTTTTT	CASSRGGSTGELFF
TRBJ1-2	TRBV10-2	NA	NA	TGCGCCAGCAGTGATGCAGGGGCGGGCGGCTACACCTTC	CASSDAGAGGYTF
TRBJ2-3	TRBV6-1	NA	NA	TGTGCCAGCAGTGAAGTCCAGGGCCTTACAGATACGCAGTATTTT	CASSEVQGLTDTQYF
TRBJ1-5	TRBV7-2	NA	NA	TGTGCCAGCAGCAGTTACTTGGATCAGCCCCAGCATTTT	CASSSYLDQPQHF
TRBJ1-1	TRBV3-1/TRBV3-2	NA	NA	TGTGCCAGCAGCCAGGACACATTCACTGAAGCTTTCTTT	CASSQDTFTEAFF
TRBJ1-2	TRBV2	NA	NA	TGTGCCAGCAGTGAATTGAGGGATACCTATGGCTACACCTTC	CASSELRDTYGYTF
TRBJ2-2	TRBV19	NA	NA	TGTGCCAGTAGTATCCAGGACAGGAACACCGGGGAGCTGTTTTTT	CASSIQDRNTGELFF
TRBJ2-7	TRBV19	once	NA	TGTGCCAGTAGTACCCGGACTGGGGACTACGAGCAGTACTTC	CASSTRTGDYEQYF
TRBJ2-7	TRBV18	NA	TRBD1	TGTGCCAGCTCACCGGGGACAGGGTCCTACGAGCAGTACTTC	CASSPGTGSYEQYF
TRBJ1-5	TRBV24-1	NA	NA	TGTGCCACCAGTGACCCGGGGAGGGGAGGCAATCAGCCCCAGCATTTT	CATSDPGRGGNQPQHF
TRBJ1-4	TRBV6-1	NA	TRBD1	TGTGCCAGCAGTGAAGTGACAGGGGGCTTTGAAAAACTGTTTTTT	CASSEVTGGFEKLFF